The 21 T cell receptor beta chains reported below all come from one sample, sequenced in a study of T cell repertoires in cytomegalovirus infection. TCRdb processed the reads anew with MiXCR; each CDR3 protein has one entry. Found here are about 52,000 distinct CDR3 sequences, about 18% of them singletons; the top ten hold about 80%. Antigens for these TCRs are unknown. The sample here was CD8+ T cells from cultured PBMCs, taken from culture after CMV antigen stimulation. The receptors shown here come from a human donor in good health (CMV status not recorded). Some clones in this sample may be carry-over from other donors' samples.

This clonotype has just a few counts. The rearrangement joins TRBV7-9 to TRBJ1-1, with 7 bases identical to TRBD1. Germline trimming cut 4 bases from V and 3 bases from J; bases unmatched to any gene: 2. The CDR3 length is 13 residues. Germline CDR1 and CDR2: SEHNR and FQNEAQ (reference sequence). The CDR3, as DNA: TGTGCCAGCAGCTCCGACAGGGACACTGAAGCTTTCTTT. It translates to CASSSDRDTEAFF.

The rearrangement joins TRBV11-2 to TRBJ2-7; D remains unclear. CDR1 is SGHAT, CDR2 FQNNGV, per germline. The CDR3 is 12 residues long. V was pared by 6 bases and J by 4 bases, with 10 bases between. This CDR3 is CASSPRPYEQYF. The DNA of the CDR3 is TGTGCCAGCAGTCCCCGCCCTTACGAGCAGTACTTC.

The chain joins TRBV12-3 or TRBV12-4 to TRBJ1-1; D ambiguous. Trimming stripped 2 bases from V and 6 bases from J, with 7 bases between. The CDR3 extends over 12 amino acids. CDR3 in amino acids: CASSLPRSEAFF. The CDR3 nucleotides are TGTGCCAGCAGTTTACCTCGTTCTGAAGCTTTCTTT.

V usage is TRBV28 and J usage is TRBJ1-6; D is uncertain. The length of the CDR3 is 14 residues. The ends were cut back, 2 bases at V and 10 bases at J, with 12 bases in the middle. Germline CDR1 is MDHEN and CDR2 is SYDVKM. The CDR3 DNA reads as TGTGCCAGCAGTTTAGAGTTCACCGGATCACCCCTCCACTTT. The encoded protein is CASSLEFTGSPLHF.

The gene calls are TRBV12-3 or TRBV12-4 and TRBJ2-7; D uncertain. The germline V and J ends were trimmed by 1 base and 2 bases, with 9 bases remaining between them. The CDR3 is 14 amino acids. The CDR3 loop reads CASSLDGFTYEQYF. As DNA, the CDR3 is TGTGCCAGCAGTTTAGATGGGTTTACCTACGAGCAGTACTTC.

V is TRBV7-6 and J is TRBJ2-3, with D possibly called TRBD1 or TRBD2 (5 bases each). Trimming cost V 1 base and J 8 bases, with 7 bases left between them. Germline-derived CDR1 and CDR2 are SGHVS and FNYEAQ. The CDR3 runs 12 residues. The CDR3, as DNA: TGTGCCAGCAGCTTAGGTGGGGGTACGCAGTATTTT. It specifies CASSLGGGTQYF. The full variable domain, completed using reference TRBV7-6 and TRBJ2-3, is GAGVSQSPRYKVTKRGQDVALRCDPISGHVSLYWYRQALGQGPEFLTYFNYEAQQDKSGLPNDRFSAERPEGSISTLTIQRTEQRDSAMYRCASSLGGGTQYFGPGTRLTVL.

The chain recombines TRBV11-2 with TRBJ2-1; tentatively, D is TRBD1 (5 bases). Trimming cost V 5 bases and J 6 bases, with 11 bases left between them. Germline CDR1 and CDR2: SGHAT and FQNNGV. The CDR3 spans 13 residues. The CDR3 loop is CASSRQRGNEQFF. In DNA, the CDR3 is TGTGCCAGCAGCAGACAGCGCGGCAATGAGCAGTTCTTC.

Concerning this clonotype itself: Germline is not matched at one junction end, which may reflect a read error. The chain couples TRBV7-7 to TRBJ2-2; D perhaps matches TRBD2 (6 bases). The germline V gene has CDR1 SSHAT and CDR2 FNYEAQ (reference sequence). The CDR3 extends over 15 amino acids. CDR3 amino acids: CASSAGRGNTGELFF. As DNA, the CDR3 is TGTGCTAGCAGCGCGGGAAGGGGAAACACCGGGGAGCTGTTTTTT.

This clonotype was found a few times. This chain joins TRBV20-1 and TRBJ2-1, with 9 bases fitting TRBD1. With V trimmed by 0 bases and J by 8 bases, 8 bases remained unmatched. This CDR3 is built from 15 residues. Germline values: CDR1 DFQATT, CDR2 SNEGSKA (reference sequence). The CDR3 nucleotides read TGCAGTGCTAGAGATGGGGGACAGGGTTGGGATGAGCAGTTCTTC. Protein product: CSARDGGQGWDEQFF.

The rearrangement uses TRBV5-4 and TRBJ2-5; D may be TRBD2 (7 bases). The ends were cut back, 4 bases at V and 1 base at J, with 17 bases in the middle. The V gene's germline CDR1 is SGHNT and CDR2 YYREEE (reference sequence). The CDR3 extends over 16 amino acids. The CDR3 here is CASSHGGGAGQETQYF. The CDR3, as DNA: TGTGCCAGCAGCCACGGTGGGGGGGCAGGCCAAGAGACCCAGTACTTC.

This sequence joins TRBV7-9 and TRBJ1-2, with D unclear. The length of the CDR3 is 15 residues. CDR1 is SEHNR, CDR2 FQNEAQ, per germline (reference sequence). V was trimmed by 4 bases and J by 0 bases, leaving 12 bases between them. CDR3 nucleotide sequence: TGTGCCAGCAGCTCCTATACGGCTCCTAACTATGGCTACACCTTC. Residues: CASSSYTAPNYGYTF.

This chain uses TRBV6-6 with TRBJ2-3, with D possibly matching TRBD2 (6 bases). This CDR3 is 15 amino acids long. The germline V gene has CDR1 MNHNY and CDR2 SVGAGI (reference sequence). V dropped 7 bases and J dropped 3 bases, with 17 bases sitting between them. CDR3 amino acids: CASIRGRGRTDTQYF. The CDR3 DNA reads TGTGCCAGCATCAGAGGTCGGGGGAGGACAGATACGCAGTATTTT.

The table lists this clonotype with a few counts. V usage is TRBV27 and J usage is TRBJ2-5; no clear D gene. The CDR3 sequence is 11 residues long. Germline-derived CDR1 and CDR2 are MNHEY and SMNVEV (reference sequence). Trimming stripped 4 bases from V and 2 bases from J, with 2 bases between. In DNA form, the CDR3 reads TGTGCCAGCAGTTCTCAAGAGACCCAGTACTTC. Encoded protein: CASSSQETQYF.

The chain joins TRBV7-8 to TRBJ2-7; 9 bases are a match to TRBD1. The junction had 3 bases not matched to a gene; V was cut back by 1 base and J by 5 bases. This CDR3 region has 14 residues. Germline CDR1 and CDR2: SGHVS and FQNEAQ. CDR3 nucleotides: TGTGCCAGCAGCTTAGGGGGACAGGGCCACGAGCAGTACTTC. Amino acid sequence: CASSLGGQGHEQYF.

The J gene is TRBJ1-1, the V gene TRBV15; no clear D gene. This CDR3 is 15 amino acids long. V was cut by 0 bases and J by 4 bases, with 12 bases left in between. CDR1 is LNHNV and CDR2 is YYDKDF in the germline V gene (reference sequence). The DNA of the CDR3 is TGTGCCACCAGCAGAGATTTGAGTATGGGCACTGAAGCTTTCTTT. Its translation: CATSRDLSMGTEAFF.

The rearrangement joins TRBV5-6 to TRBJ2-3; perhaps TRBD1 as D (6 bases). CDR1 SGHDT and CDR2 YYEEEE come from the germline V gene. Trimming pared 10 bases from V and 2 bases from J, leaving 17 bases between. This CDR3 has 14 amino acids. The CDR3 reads CAAGRGVPTDTQYF. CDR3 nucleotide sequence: TGTGCCGCGGGCAGGGGAGTACCCACAGATACGCAGTATTTT.

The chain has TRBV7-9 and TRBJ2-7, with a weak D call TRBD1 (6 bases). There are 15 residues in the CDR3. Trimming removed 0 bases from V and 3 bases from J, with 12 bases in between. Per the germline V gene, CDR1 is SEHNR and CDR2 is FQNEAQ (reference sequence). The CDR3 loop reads CASSLAQGNLYEQYF. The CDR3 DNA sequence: TGTGCCAGCAGCTTAGCGCAGGGGAACCTCTACGAGCAGTACTTC.

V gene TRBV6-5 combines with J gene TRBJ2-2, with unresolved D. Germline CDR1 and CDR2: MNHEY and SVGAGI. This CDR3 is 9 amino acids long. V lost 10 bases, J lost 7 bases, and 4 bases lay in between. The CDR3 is CAKHGELFF. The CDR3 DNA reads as TGTGCCAAACACGGGGAGCTGTTTTTT.

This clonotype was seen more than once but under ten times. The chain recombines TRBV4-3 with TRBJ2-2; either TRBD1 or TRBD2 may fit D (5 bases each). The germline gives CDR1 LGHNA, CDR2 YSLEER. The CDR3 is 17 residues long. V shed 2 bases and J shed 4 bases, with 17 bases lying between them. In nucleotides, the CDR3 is TGCGCCAGCAGCCAACTAACAATGGGACGGGGCACCGGGGAGCTGTTTTTT. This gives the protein CASSQLTMGRGTGELFF.

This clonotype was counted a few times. CDR3 protein: CASSRTGVDEQYF. DNA for the CDR3: TGCGCCAGCAGTAGGACGGGGGTCGACGAGCAGTACTTC. V gene TRBV4-3 combines with J gene TRBJ2-7; a possible D gene is TRBD2 (6 bases). V shed 6 bases and J shed 5 bases, with 14 bases lying between them. The CDR3 length is 13 residues. Germline CDR1 reads LGHNA; CDR2 reads YSLEER.

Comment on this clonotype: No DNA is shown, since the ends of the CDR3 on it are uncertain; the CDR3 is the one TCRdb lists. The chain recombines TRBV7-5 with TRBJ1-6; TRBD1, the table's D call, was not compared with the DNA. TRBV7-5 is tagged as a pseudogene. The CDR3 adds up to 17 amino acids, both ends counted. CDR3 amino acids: CISVPEVKDREDSPLHF.